This paragraph reports one T cell receptor (beta chain). No antigen is known for it. Other DNA sequences in this specimen translate into the identical CDR3. RNA was extracted and reverse transcribed into cDNA as the sequencing template. Clones were sequenced by immunoSEQ multiplex PCR, and TCRdb holds only the in-frame ones, with some missing. Of hundreds of thousands of clones in the sample, approximately 72% were seen once. This sample's treatment: oral pan-JAK inhibitor, 5-10 mg twice daily. The source of the sample is a study of CD8+ T cells in alopecia areata. Study conclusions and caveats: Across lesional scalp, and particularly alopecia totalis/universalis, clonality surpassed that of normal scalp.

V lost 4 bases, J lost 3 bases, and 2 bases lay in between. The CDR3 covers 10 residues. Germline V gene lookup returns CDR1 SQVTM and CDR2 ANQGSEA. The sequenced sample was CD4+ T cells sorted from blood, obtained at roughly week 45, from a patient treated with tofacitinib. The chain carries TRBV29-1 and TRBJ2-3; D unclear. The sequence was obtained from a human donor with alopecia areata. Here the CDR3 reads CSVGTDTQYF. The CDR3 region has the DNA TGCAGCGTTGGTACAGATACGCAGTATTTT.